Each of the 5 T cell receptor beta chains below was sequenced from the same sample in a study of chemoradiotherapy in HPV16-positive cancers. The table came from immunoSEQ multiplex PCR; TCRdb's copy has only in-frame clones and leaves some out. This sample has 20,000 or so clones, with roughly 80% found just once. The source was blood, collected from a patient who underwent chemoradiotherapy. These receptors all come from a human donor with HPV-associated anogenital cancer.

Here the CDR3 DNA reads TGTGCCAGCAGCTTAGGTCTAGACTATGGCTACACCTTC. Protein sequence: CASSLGLDYGYTF. This chain links TRBV11-2 with TRBJ1-2; D gene unclear. The CDR3 spans 13 residues. Trimming removed 1 base at V and 3 bases at J, with 6 bases between. Looked up from germline, CDR1 is SGHAT and CDR2 is FQNNGV.

This chain connects TRBV5-5 to TRBJ1-5; D gene unclear. CDR1 is SGHKS, CDR2 YYEKEE, per germline (reference sequence). CDR3 length: 16 amino acids. The V end lost 2 bases, the J end lost 1 base, and 13 bases lay between the germline ends. In DNA form, the CDR3 reads TGTGCCAGCAGCTTTGCCCGGGTGAGAAGCAATCAGCCCCAGCATTTT. Translated: CASSFARVRSNQPQHF.

This clone has only a few counts. The chain employs TRBV6-5 and TRBJ1-1; D may be TRBD1 (5 bases). Trimming pared 2 bases from V and 0 bases from J, leaving 10 bases between. The CDR3 loop spans 15 amino acids. Looked up from germline, CDR1 is MNHEY and CDR2 is SVGAGI. The DNA of the CDR3 is TGTGCCAGCAGTTACATCGACAGCATGAACACTGAAGCTTTCTTT. Its translation: CASSYIDSMNTEAFF.

The table lists this clone with a count of one. The chain joins TRBV6-5 to TRBJ1-1; 7 bases align to TRBD1. This CDR3 comprises 15 residues. Germline trimming cut 2 bases from V and 0 bases from J; bases unmatched to any gene: 3. Germline V lookup: CDR1 MNHEY, CDR2 SVGAGI. The CDR3 bases are TGTGCCAGCAGTTACGGGGGACAGATGAACACTGAAGCTTTCTTT. Protein product: CASSYGGQMNTEAFF.

CDR3 protein: CASSSPGLAGNTGELFF. The CDR3 bases are TGTGCCAGCAGCTCACCGGGACTAGCGGGGAACACCGGGGAGCTGTTTTTT. This sequence joins TRBV7-9 and TRBJ2-2, with TRBD2 matching 12 bases. Germline-derived CDR1 and CDR2 are SEHNR and FQNEAQ (reference sequence). The V segment lost 4 bases and the J segment 1 base; nucleotides outside the gene matches: 4. CDR3 length equals 17 residues.